The 7 T cell receptor beta chains below were found in one sample sequenced in a study of T-cell reconstitution after alpha-beta-depleted transplantation in children. The authors prepared the TCRbeta library with unique molecular identifiers. TCRdb used MiXCR to reprocess the PCR reads, holding one entry per CDR3 protein. The table shows 700,000 to 950,000 distinct CDR3 sequences, with approximately 15% occurring only once. The material sequenced was PBMCs, mostly from graft donor cells, taken 360 days after TCRalphabeta/CD19-depleted stem cell transplant. The receptor set was obtained from a male patient aged 10 to 17 who had a stem cell transplant for acute lymphoblastic leukemia, so the T cells may come from the graft donor.

The table lists this clonotype with a few counts. The V call is TRBV4-1, the J call TRBJ2-5; D remains ambiguous. Germline CDR1 is MGHRA and CDR2 is YSYEKL. The CDR3 sequence is 14 residues long. V lost 2 bases and J lost 4, with 11 bases in between. The chain's CDR3 is CASSQPTQRETQYF. In nucleotides, the CDR3 is TGCGCCAGCAGCCAACCCACGCAAAGAGAGACCCAGTACTTC.

This clonotype was counted ten times or more. The chain employs TRBV7-6 and TRBJ2-5; D is ambiguous. This CDR3 has 13 residues. Germline lookup yields CDR1 SGHVS and CDR2 FNYEAQ. Trimming left V 5 bases short and J 2 bases short, with 9 bases between. The CDR3 sequence: CASSAPDQETQYF. The CDR3 nucleotides are TGTGCCAGCAGCGCACCGGATCAAGAGACCCAGTACTTC.

V gene TRBV20-1 combines with J gene TRBJ2-3; D gene uncertain. With 4 bases removed from V and 4 bases from J, the gap between germline ends came to 12 bases. Germline CDR1 and CDR2: DFQATT and SNEGSKA (reference sequence). The CDR3 contains 13 residues. CDR3 in amino acids: CSAIGYGADTQYF. The CDR3 DNA reads TGCAGTGCTATCGGCTATGGTGCAGATACGCAGTATTTT.

This chain joins TRBV15 and TRBJ1-4, with D hard to call. The CDR3 contains 14 residues. The ends were cut back, 1 base at V and 0 bases at J, with 3 bases in the middle. Looked up from germline, CDR1 is LNHNV and CDR2 is YYDKDF (reference sequence). CDR3: CATSRGSTNEKLFF. In DNA form, the CDR3 reads TGTGCCACCAGCAGAGGTTCAACTAATGAAAAACTGTTTTTT.

This clonotype showed up just a few times. The chain links TRBV11-2 to TRBJ2-3, with D tentatively TRBD1 (7 bases). CDR1 and CDR2 from the germline V gene are SGHAT and FQNNGV. The CDR3 length is 16 residues. With 5 bases removed from V and 9 bases from J, the gap between germline ends came to 24 bases. The CDR3 coding sequence is TGTGCCAGCAGCCGGTCGACTAGACAGGACAGGTTCACGCAGTATTTT. Encoded protein: CASSRSTRQDRFTQYF.

The chain uses TRBV7-9 and TRBJ2-6; no clear D gene. The CDR3 contains 17 residues. The germline V gene has CDR1 SEHNR and CDR2 FQNEAQ (reference sequence). V was clipped by 5 bases and J by 0 bases, with 14 bases between them. The chain's CDR3 is CASSPVGRNSGANVLTF. CDR3 sequence (DNA): TGTGCCAGCAGCCCCGTCGGACGCAACTCTGGGGCCAACGTCCTGACTTTC.

Worth noting for this clonotype: Lacking the conserved final phenylalanine or tryptophan, this CDR3 likely reflects a read error. J is TRBJ2-1 and V is TRBV7-2; D unresolved. The germline gives CDR1 SGHTA, CDR2 FQGNSA. The CDR3 spans 11 residues. The V end lost 5 bases, the J end lost 8 bases, and 7 bases lay between the germline ends. In nucleotides, the CDR3 is TGTGCCAGCAGCCCCCAATATGAGCAGTTCTTA. Residues: CASSPQYEQFL.